This T cell receptor beta chain was observed in a study of graft-versus-host responses after intestinal transplantation. Background on the study: Each transplant was multivisceral, liver-intestinal, or isolated intestinal. Every transplant recipient was induced with anti-thymocyte globulin, then maintained on tacrolimus and steroids for approximately three years.

Germline V gives CDR1 MNHEY, CDR2 SVGAGI. The V and J ends lost 1 base and 2 bases respectively, with 9 bases between them. The CDR3 covers 15 residues. General study findings and limits: The study associated peak circulating GvH clone levels with early post-transplant HvG declines. GvH clones turned up in recipient marrow; some had shown up first in ileum or blood.

Points on this clone: Antigen unknown.

TCRdb keeps only in-frame clones here, not all; method: immunoSEQ multiplex PCR. The table includes approximately 33,000 clones, roughly 80% detected once. J is TRBJ1-5 and V is TRBV6-5, with a tentative D call TRBD1 (6 bases). The specimen comprised unstimulated CD8+ T cells sorted from spleen or lymph node cells, sampled before intestinal transplant. This receptor was obtained from a human donor who received an intestinal transplant. DNA for the CDR3: TGTGCCAGCAGTTACTTCGCAGGGGGCAATCAGCCCCAGCATTTT. Residues: CASSYFAGGNQPQHF.